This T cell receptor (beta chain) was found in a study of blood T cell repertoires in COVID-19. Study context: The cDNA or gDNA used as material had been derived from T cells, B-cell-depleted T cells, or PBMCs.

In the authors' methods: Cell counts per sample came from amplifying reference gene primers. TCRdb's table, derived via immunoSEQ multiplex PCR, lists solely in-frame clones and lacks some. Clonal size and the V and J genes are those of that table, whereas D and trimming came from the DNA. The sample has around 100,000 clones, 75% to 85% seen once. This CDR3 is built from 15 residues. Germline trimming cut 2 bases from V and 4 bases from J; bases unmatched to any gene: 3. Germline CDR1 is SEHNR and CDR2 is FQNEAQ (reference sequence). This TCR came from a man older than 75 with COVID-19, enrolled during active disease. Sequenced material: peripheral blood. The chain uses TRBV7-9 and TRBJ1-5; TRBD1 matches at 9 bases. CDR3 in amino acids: CASSLTDRGNQPQHF. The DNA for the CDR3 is TGTGCCAGCAGCTTAACGGACAGGGGTAATCAGCCCCAGCATTTT.